This T cell receptor (beta chain) was observed in a study of blood T cell repertoires in COVID-19. CDR3 length: 18 amino acids. With 5 bases removed from V and 3 bases from J, the gap between germline ends came to 26 bases. Germline CDR1 is LNHNV and CDR2 is YYDKDF (reference sequence). Data came from immunoSEQ multiplex PCR; TCRdb stores just in-frame clones and leaves some out. The top ten clones hold about 6% of a sample with hundreds of thousands of clones, over 80% of them seen once. This TCR was recovered from a woman in her 50s with COVID-19, enrolled during active disease. The chain carries TRBV15 and TRBJ2-7; D gene unclear. The sample comprised peripheral blood. CDR3 in DNA: TGTGCCACCAGCCCCGCCCCGTCGACACACCCACTCGGCTACGAGCAGTACTTC. This codes for CATSPAPSTHPLGYEQYF. Full variable domain (missing parts from reference TRBV15 and TRBJ2-7): DAMVIQNPRYQVTQFGKPVTLSCSQTLNHNVMYWYQQKSSQAPKLLFHYYDKDFNNEADTPDNFQSRRPNTSFCFLDIRSPGLGDTAMYLCATSPAPSTHPLGYEQYFGPGTRLTVT.